Shown below are 9 T cell receptor beta chains from a single sample sequenced in a study of T cells in women clearing cervical HPV infection. Profiling relied on immunoSEQ multiplex PCR, and the TCRdb table lists in-frame clones only, not all of them. With 30,000 to 40,000 clones in the sample, the ten largest clones hold roughly 1.5%. The material sequenced was blood buffy coat. These receptor sequences come from a woman aged 18 to 69 with a cervical HPV16 infection that either progressed to CIN3+ or cleared (not recorded which).

Worth noting for this clone: The read terminates 3 residues before the CDR3 end, so the remaining end is supplied by the germline J gene. The chain uses TRBV19 and TRBJ2-3; a possible D gene is TRBD2 (6 bases). The CDR3 extends over 12 amino acids. Trimming removed 8 bases from V and 2 bases from J, with 8 bases in between. Germline V lookup: CDR1 LNHDA, CDR2 SQIVND (reference sequence). The CDR3: CASRGNTDTQYF. The covered CDR3 bases are TGTGCCAGTCGCGGGAACACAGATACG.

With regard to this clone: The observed sequence ends 3 residues before the CDR3 terminus, with the missing tail filled in from the germline J gene. This chain connects TRBV23-1 to TRBJ2-5; maybe TRBD2 (5 bases). TRBV23-1 is recorded as an ORF, its role being uncertain. With 0 bases removed from V and 5 bases from J, the gap between germline ends came to 16 bases. The CDR3 sequence is 16 residues long. CDR3 DNA (partial): TGCGCCAGCAGTCAATCTCGTGAAGGTGGCGGGGAGACC. As protein: CASSQSREGGGET. The CDR3, in full, reads CASSQSREGGGETQYF.

The sequenced CDR3 bases are TGTGCCAGCAGCTTAGGCTGGAGTAGCGGGAGGGCCTCGGGGACAGATACG. This sequence encodes CASSLGWSSGRASGTDT. The entire CDR3 is CASSLGWSSGRASGTDTQYF. The chain carries TRBV13 and TRBJ2-3; 11 bases are shared with TRBD2. The CDR3 end lies 3 residues beyond the end of the read and is filled in from the germline J gene. J gave up 3 bases and V 0 bases, and 14 bases lay outside the gene matches. The CDR3 is made up of 20 amino acids. Germline-derived CDR1 and CDR2 are PRHDT and FYEKMQ (reference sequence).

As for this clone: The CDR3 end lies 3 residues beyond the end of the read and is filled in from the germline J gene. The chain combines TRBV30 with TRBJ1-6, with 10 bases aligning to TRBD1. This CDR3 comprises 19 residues. J lost 6 bases, V lost 0 bases, and 14 bases had no gene match. Per germline, CDR1 GTSNPN and CDR2 SVGIG (reference sequence). CDR3 protein: CAWSVRGTGVYWGNSPLHF. CDR3 DNA (partial): TGTGCCTGGAGTGTACGGGGGACAGGGGTTTACTGGGGTAATTCACCC.

Concerning this clone: The sequence runs out 3 residues before the end of the CDR3; the remainder is reconstructed from the germline J gene. The chain employs TRBV5-1 and TRBJ1-2, with no clear D. The CDR3 contains 12 residues. CDR1 and CDR2 from the germline V gene are SGHRS and YFSETQ. The CDR3 is CASSQEGWGYTF. CDR3 DNA (partial): TGCGCCAGCAGCCAGGAAGGCTGGGGC.

Note on this clone: The CDR3 end lies 3 residues beyond the end of the read and is filled in from the germline J gene. The chain joins TRBV30 to TRBJ2-7; 9 positions agree with TRBD2. The V and J ends lost 6 bases and 5 bases, in that order; junction bases with no gene match: 8. CDR3 size: 13 residues. From germline, CDR1 is GTSNPN and CDR2 SVGIG (reference sequence). The CDR3 DNA, read in part, is TGTGCCTGTAGCGGGAGTTTCTTCAACGAG. It is translated as CACSGSFFNE. The full CDR3 reads CACSGSFFNEQYF.

Points on this clone: The CDR3 extends 3 residues past the end of the read, so its final part is completed from the germline J gene. V usage is TRBV20-1 and J usage is TRBJ2-4, with D possibly TRBD2 on 7 matching bases. Germline V gene sequence: CDR1 DFQATT, CDR2 SNEGSKA (reference sequence). CDR3 length: 14 amino acids. Trimming removed 2 bases at V and 2 bases at J, with 10 bases between. CDR3 sequence: CSARLGGPKNIQYF. The CDR3 DNA, read in part, is TGCAGTGCTAGACTGGGGGGGCCCAAAAACATT.

The CDR3 reads CASSLGLTGGTPYEQYF. The DNA read from the CDR3 is TGCGCCAGCAGTTTAGGGTTGACAGGGGGAACCCCCTACGAG. The chain has TRBV4-1 and TRBJ2-7; TRBD1 aligns across 9 bases. The CDR3 end lies 3 residues beyond the end of the read and is filled in from the germline J gene. Germline trimming cut 6 bases from V and 2 bases from J; bases unmatched to any gene: 14. Germline values: CDR1 MGHRA, CDR2 YSYEKL. The CDR3 has 17 amino acids.

As for this clone: The sequenced fragment ends 3 residues before the CDR3 boundary, so the rest is inferred from the germline J gene. The chain employs TRBV5-8 and TRBJ2-1; 8 positions match TRBD2. J was trimmed by 7 bases and V by 6 bases; bases with no gene match: 12. The V gene's germline CDR1 is SGHTS and CDR2 YDEGEE. The CDR3 has 15 residues. CDR3 sequence reads: CASTRGGSGNNEQFF. Partial CDR3 DNA: TGTGCCAGCACCCGAGGGGGTAGCGGGAATAATGAG. The full variable domain, with the rest looked up from reference TRBV5-8 and TRBJ2-1, is EAGVTQSPTHLIKTRGQQATLRCSPISGHTSVYWYQQALGLGLQFLLWYDEGEERNRGNFPPRFSGRQFPNYSSELNVNALELEDSALYLCASTRGGSGNNEQFFGPGTRLTVL.